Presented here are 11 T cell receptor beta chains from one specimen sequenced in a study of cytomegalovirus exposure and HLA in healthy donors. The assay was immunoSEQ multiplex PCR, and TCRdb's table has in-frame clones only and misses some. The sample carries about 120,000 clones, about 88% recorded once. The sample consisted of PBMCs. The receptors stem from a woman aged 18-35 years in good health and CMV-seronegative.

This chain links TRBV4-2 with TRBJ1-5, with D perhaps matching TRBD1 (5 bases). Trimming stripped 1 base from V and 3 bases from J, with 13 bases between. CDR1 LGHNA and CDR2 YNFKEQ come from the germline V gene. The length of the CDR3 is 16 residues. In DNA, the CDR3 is TGTGCCAGCAGCCAAGTTAAAGGGGCAGTCAATCAGCCCCAGCATTTT. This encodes CASSQVKGAVNQPQHF.

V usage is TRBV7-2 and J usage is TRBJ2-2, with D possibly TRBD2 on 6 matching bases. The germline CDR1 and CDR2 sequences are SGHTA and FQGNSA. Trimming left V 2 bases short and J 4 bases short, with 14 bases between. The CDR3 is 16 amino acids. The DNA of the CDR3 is TGTGCCAGCAGCTTATGGGTCGTGGGGGGCACCGGGGAGCTGTTTTTT. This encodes CASSLWVVGGTGELFF.

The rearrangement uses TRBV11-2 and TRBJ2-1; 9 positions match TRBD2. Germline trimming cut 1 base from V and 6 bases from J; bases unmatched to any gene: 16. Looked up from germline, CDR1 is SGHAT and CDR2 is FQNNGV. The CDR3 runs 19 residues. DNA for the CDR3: TGTGCCAGCAGCTTAGTTAGCGGGGGTCGTCCCGCTCTAGCCAATGAGCAGTTCTTC. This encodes CASSLVSGGRPALANEQFF.

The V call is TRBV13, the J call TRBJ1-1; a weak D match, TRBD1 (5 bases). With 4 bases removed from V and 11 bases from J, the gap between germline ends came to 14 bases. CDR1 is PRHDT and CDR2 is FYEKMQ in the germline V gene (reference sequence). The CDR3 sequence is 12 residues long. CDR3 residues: CASSSLLKGAFF. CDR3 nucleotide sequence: TGTGCCAGCAGCTCTCTACTGAAGGGGGCTTTCTTT.

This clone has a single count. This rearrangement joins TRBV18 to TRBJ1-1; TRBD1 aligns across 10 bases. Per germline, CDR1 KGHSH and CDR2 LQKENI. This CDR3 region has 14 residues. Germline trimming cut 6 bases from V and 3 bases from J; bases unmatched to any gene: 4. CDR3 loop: CASSTGTGDTEAFF. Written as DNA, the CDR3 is TGTGCCAGCTCGACCGGGACAGGGGACACTGAAGCTTTCTTT. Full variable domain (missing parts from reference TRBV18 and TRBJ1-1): NAGVMQNPRHLVRRRGQEARLRCSPMKGHSHVYWYRQLPEEGLKFMVYLQKENIIDESGMPKERFSAEFPKEGPSILRIQQVVRGDSAAYFCASSTGTGDTEAFFGQGTRLTVV.

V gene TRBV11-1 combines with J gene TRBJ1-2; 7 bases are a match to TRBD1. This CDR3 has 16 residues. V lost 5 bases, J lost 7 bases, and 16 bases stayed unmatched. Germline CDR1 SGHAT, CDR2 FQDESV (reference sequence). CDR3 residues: CASSRTSQDRALGYTF. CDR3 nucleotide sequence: TGTGCCAGCAGCCGCACCTCCCAAGACAGGGCGCTTGGCTACACCTTC.

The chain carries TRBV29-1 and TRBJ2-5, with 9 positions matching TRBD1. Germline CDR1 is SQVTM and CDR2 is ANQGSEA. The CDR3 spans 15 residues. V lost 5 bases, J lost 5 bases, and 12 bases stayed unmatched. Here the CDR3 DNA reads TGCAGCGTTCGACGTGGACAGGGGAGGAGGGAGACCCAGTACTTC. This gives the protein CSVRRGQGRRETQYF. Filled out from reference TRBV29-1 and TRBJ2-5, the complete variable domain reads SAVISQKPSRDICQRGTSLTIQCQVDSQVTMMFWYRQQPGQSLTLIATANQGSEATYESGFVIDKFPISRPNLTFSTLTVSNMSPEDSSIYLCSVRRGQGRRETQYFGPGTRLLVL.

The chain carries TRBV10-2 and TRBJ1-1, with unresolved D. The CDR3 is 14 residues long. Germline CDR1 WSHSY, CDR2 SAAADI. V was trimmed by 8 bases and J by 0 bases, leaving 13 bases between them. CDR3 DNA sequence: TGCGCCAGCGGACGGGATTTAATGAACACTGAAGCTTTCTTT. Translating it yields CASGRDLMNTEAFF.

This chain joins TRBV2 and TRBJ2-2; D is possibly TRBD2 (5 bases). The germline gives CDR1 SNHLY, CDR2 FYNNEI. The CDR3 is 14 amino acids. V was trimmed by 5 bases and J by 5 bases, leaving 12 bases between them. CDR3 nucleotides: TGTGCCAGCAGTCTAGTAAGCGGAACCGGGGAGCTGTTTTTT. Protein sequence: CASSLVSGTGELFF.

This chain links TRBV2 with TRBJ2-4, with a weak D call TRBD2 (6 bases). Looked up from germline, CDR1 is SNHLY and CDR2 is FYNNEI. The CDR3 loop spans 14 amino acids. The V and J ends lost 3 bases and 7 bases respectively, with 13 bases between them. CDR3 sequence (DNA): TGTGCCAGCAGTGATTTTTCGGGGGTGAACATTCAGTACTTC. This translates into CASSDFSGVNIQYF.

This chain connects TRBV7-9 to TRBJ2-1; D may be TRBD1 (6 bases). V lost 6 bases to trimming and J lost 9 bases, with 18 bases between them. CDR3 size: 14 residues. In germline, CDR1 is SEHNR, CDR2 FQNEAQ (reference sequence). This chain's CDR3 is CASRWQGMRSEQFF. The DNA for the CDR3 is TGTGCCAGCAGATGGCAGGGGATGAGAAGTGAGCAGTTCTTC.